One sample yielded the 25 T cell receptor delta chains listed below, sequenced in a study of gamma-delta chains in newborns, infants, children. TCRdb re-called the reads through CATT. The profile shows a few thousand delta-chain clones, approximately 3% of them singletons. The sequencing input was blood. These receptor sequences come from a child who was a newborn, infant or young child, either healthy, febrile or measles-vaccinated (not recorded which).

Regarding this clone: The same CDR3 is also encoded by other DNA sequences in this sample. This chain uses TRDV2 with TRDJ2; D gene ambiguous. Trimming removed 0 bases at V and 11 bases at J, with 21 bases between. The CDR3 has 16 amino acids. The germline V gene has CDR1 GEAIGNYY and CDR2 EKD. CDR3 DNA sequence: TGTGCCTGTGACACCGGAGGGGCTACGTTCTCCGCCCAACTCTTCTTT. This translates into CACDTGGATFSAQLFF.

The rearrangement links TRDV3 to TRDJ1, with a weak D call TRDD3 (6 bases). The V gene's germline CDR1 is TVYSNPD and CDR2 GDNSRS (reference sequence). The CDR3 spans 15 residues. Deletions cut 0 bases from V and 6 bases from J, with 20 bases between. The CDR3 sequence: CAFSYWGPSTYKLIF. Written as DNA, the CDR3 is TGTGCCTTTAGTTATTGGGGGCCCTCGACCTATAAACTCATCTTT.

About this clone itself: Only one base separates this from a far larger clonotype, so it likely reflects a read error. The same CDR3 is also encoded by other DNA sequences in this sample. The gene calls are TRDV2 and TRDJ2; 9 bases are a match to TRDD3. The CDR3 has 14 residues. The V gene end was trimmed by 1 base and the J gene end by 5 bases; junction bases not matched to a gene: 1. Germline V gene lookup returns CDR1 GEAIGNYY and CDR2 EKD. CDR3 bases: TGTGCCTGTGACACTCTGGGGGATACAGCACAACTCTTCTTT. It yields the protein CACDTLGDTAQLFF.

This clone was detected only a few times. A read error likely explains why the TCRdb protein, taken from a much larger clone, differs from this DNA's translation at residue 6; the protein shown is translated from the DNA. This chain joins TRDV2 and TRDJ3, with TRDD3 matching over 7 bases. The CDR3 has 20 residues. V trimming: 0 bases; J trimming: 0 bases; junction bases outside the gene matches: 10. Germline values: CDR1 GEAIGNYY, CDR2 EKD. The CDR3 region has the DNA TGTGCCTGTGACACCCAGGGGGATGAATTCAGCTCCTGGGACACCCGACAGATGTTTTTC. It yields the protein CACDTQGDEFSSWDTRQMFF.

Only a few counts were recorded for this clone. TCRdb's listed protein matches a much larger clone and diverges from this DNA's translation at residue 15, likely through a read error; the protein shown comes from the DNA. This chain joins TRDV2 and TRDJ3; 9 nucleotides align to TRDD3. The V gene's germline CDR1 is GEAIGNYY and CDR2 EKD. CDR3 length: 18 residues. The CDR3 spells CACDTVLGDSWDTRRMFF. The CDR3 DNA follows: TGTGCCTGTGACACCGTACTGGGGGACTCCTGGGACACCCGACGGATGTTTTTC.

With regard to this clone: The translation of this DNA and the TCRdb protein of a much larger clone differ at residue 8, probably owing to a read error; the protein shown here is translated from the DNA. The chain links TRDV2 to TRDJ3; TRDD3 is a possible D gene (6 bases). From germline, CDR1 is GEAIGNYY and CDR2 EKD. Trimming shortened V by 2 bases and J by 1 base, and 17 bases separated the two germline ends. This CDR3 is 19 amino acids long. This chain's CDR3 is CACDNTGRYGSWDTRQMFF. The CDR3 nucleotides are TGTGCCTGTGACAATACTGGGAGATACGGGTCCTGGGACACCCGACAGATGTTTTTC.

This clone has just a few counts. The protein recorded in TCRdb matches a much larger clone and deviates from this DNA's translation at residue 10, suggesting a read error; the protein here is obtained by translating the DNA. The V call is TRDV2, the J call TRDJ3, with 7 bases aligning to TRDD3. CDR3 length: 18 residues. Germline V gene data show CDR1 as GEAIGNYY and CDR2 as EKD. J gave up 2 bases and V 3 bases, and 9 bases lay outside the gene matches. The CDR3, as DNA: TGTGCCTGTGACGCCCTGGGGGCCCCCCCCTGGGACACCCGACAGATGTTTTTC. The encoded protein is CACDALGAPPWDTRQMFF.

The chain links TRDV2 to TRDJ2; 11 positions agree with TRDD3. V trimming: 4 bases; J trimming: 1 base; junction bases outside the gene matches: 7. The length of the CDR3 is 17 residues. CDR1 is GEAIGNYY, CDR2 EKD, per germline. CDR3 sequence reads: CACDYLLGDNLTAQLFF. The CDR3 coding sequence is TGTGCCTGTGATTACTTACTGGGGGATAATTTGACAGCACAACTCTTCTTT.

By share, this clone ranks as medium-sized. The chain employs TRDV1 and TRDJ2; 13 bases line up with TRDD3. V was pared by 0 bases and J by 4 bases, with 20 bases of the junction left unmatched. The CDR3 has 23 amino acids. CDR1 and CDR2 from the germline V gene are TSWWSYY and QGS. This CDR3 is CALGELGDLTGGYEPQGTAQLFF. The CDR3 region has the DNA TGTGCTCTTGGGGAACTCGGGGATTTAACTGGGGGATACGAACCCCAGGGGACAGCACAACTCTTCTTT.

This clone has more than one count but fewer than ten. The TCRdb protein comes from a much larger clone and disagrees with this DNA's translation at residue 4, likely due to a read error; the protein given here is derived from the DNA. The rearrangement uses TRDV2 and TRDJ3, with TRDD3 identical over 8 bases. Germline CDR1 and CDR2: GEAIGNYY and EKD. The CDR3 is 17 amino acids. V shed 5 bases, J shed 0 bases, and the junction held 5 bases outside the gene matches. This CDR3 reads CACGSTGGSWDTRQMFF. As DNA, the CDR3 is TGTGCCTGTGGCAGTACTGGGGGCTCCTGGGACACCCGACAGATGTTTTTC.

This clone came up a few times. This likely traces to a read error, being one base from a far larger clone. Other nucleotide sequences in the sample specify the same CDR3. This rearrangement joins TRDV2 to TRDJ3, with 9 bases aligning to TRDD3. The germline V gene has CDR1 GEAIGNYY and CDR2 EKD. V dropped 0 bases and J dropped 4; count of bases not matched to a gene: 9. The CDR3 is 19 residues long. Here the CDR3 reads CACDTVLGDTIWDTRQMFF. The CDR3 coding sequence is TGTGCCTGTGACACCGTACTGGGGGACACGATTTGGGACACCCGACAGATGTTTTTC.

This clone has a handful of counts. It differs at one base from a far larger clone, so likely a read error. This sample also contains other DNA sequences that code for the same CDR3. The chain recombines TRDV1 with TRDJ1; 7 bases agree with TRDD3. The J segment lost 2 bases and the V segment lost 2 bases, leaving 26 bases of the junction unmatched. CDR1 is TSWWSYY, CDR2 QGS, per germline. CDR3 length: 22 residues. CDR3 DNA: TGTGCTCTTGGGGAATTAGCTCTTTTCCTCCCTCATACTGGGGTAGAGACCGATAAACTCATCTTT. Amino acid sequence: CALGELALFLPHTGVETDKLIF.

This clone turned up a few times. This could be a read error, since a much larger clone is one nucleotide away. This CDR3 is also generated by other DNA sequences in the sample. The V call is TRDV2, the J call TRDJ3, with D maybe TRDD3 (5 bases). The CDR3 has 17 amino acids. CDR1 is GEAIGNYY and CDR2 is EKD in the germline V gene. CDR3 in DNA: TGTGCCTGTGCCGGGGGGTCTAGCTCCTGGGACACCCGGCAGATGTTTTTC. This encodes CACAGGSSSWDTRQMFF.

By frequency in the sample, this clone is medium-sized. A read error is possible here, since a much larger clone lies one base away. The V call is TRDV2, the J call TRDJ3, with 11 bases aligning to TRDD3. Per the germline V gene, CDR1 is GEAIGNYY and CDR2 is EKD. The CDR3 is 19 residues long. V lost 0 bases, J lost 0 bases, and 3 bases stayed unmatched. DNA of the CDR3: TGTGCCTGTGACACCGTACTGGGGGATATCTCCTGGGACACCCGACAGATGTTTTTC. Translating it yields CACDTVLGDISWDTRQMFF.

As regards this clone: A much larger clone lies a single base off, so this may be a read error. This rearrangement joins TRDV2 to TRDJ2; 8 bases align to TRDD3. The trim removed 1 base at V and 4 bases at J, leaving 4 bases unmatched. Germline V gene lookup returns CDR1 GEAIGNYY and CDR2 EKD. This CDR3 region has 15 residues. This CDR3 is CACDTGGCATAQLFF. The CDR3 coding sequence is TGTGCCTGTGACACTGGGGGATGCGCGACAGCACAACTCTTCTTT.

In its sample, this clone was seen a few times. This may be a read error: a much more frequent sequence differs by one nucleotide. The same CDR3 also results from other DNA sequences found in this sample. This chain links TRDV2 with TRDJ1, with 7 bases matching TRDD3. Looked up from germline, CDR1 is GEAIGNYY and CDR2 is EKD. The CDR3 loop spans 13 amino acids. CDR3 DNA: TGCGCCTGTGACTGGGGATACACCGATAAACTCATCTTT. It specifies CACDWGYTDKLIF.

Comment on this clone: This sequence may be a read error, since a much larger clone differs from it by one base. J is TRDJ1 and V is TRAV29/DV5, with TRDD3 identical over 9 bases. With 0 bases clipped from V and 2 bases from J, the junction kept 26 bases outside the gene matches. The CDR3 loop spans 22 amino acids. In germline, CDR1 is NSMFDY, CDR2 ISSIKDK. The CDR3 DNA sequence: TGTGCAGCAAGCGCGCGTCCCTACTCGTACGTAATGGGGGATAAAGTTACCGATAAACTCATCTTT. Its translation is CAASARPYSYVMGDKVTDKLIF. The whole variable domain, filled in from reference TRAV29/DV5 and TRDJ1, reads DQQVKQNSPSLSVQEGRISILNCDYTNSMFDYFLWYKKYPAEGPTFLISISSIKDKNEDGRFTVFLNKSAKHLSLHIVPSQPGDSAVYFCAASARPYSYVMGDKVTDKLIFGKGTRVTVEP.

This clone was counted a few times. TCRdb has a much larger clone's protein, which differs at residue 9 from the translation of this DNA, likely because of a read error; what is shown is the protein translated from the DNA. CDR3 DNA: TGTGCCTGTGACCTTCGTACTGGGTGTTCCTGGGACACCCGACAGATGTTTTTC. Its translation is CACDLRTGCSWDTRQMFF. This chain uses TRDV2 with TRDJ3; D possibly corresponds to TRDD3 (6 bases). Germline-derived CDR1 and CDR2 are GEAIGNYY and EKD. The ends were cut back, 3 bases at V and 1 base at J, with 15 bases in the middle. The CDR3 contains 18 residues.

There are a few counts of this clone. A read error likely explains why the TCRdb protein, taken from a much larger clone, differs from this DNA's translation at residue 6; the protein shown is translated from the DNA. The chain uses TRDV2 and TRDJ1, with 8 bases aligning to TRDD3. Germline values: CDR1 GEAIGNYY, CDR2 EKD. The CDR3 runs to 17 residues. V shed 3 bases, J shed 0 bases, and the junction held 11 bases outside the gene matches. CDR3 nucleotide sequence: TGTGCCTGTGACGCAGCTAACTGGGGGTTGTACACCGATAAACTCATCTTT. Protein product: CACDAANWGLYTDKLIF.

Regarding this clone: A far larger clone is off by one base, so a read error is likely. This chain uses TRDV2 with TRDJ2; perhaps TRDD3 as D (6 bases). Germline V gives CDR1 GEAIGNYY, CDR2 EKD. The CDR3 runs to 18 residues. V was shortened by 5 bases and J by 4 bases, with 25 bases between the two germline ends. CDR3: CACVRTGRYAKGTAQLFF. The CDR3 nucleotides read TGTGCCTGTGTCCGTACTGGGAGATACGCTAAAGGGACAGCACAACTCTTCTTT.

This clone was recorded a few times. A read error is the likely source, as a far larger clone sits one nucleotide away. Other DNA sequences in the sample encode the same CDR3. The rearrangement links TRDV2 to TRDJ3; 10 bases match TRDD3. The CDR3 consists of 18 residues. Looked up from germline, CDR1 is GEAIGNYY and CDR2 is EKD. Here the CDR3 reads CACDTAGGYSWDTRQMFF. The CDR3 DNA sequence: TGTGCCTGCGACACCGCTGGGGGATATTCCTGGGACACCCGACAGATGTTTTTC.

This clone was detected only a few times. The chain is built from TRDV2 and TRDJ3; 8 bases fit TRDD3. The CDR3 contains 19 residues. V gave up 3 bases and J gave up 0 bases; unmatched junction bases: 9. Germline loops: CDR1 GEAIGNYY, CDR2 EKD. DNA for the CDR3: TGTGCCTGTGACGTACTGGGGGCTACGATCTCCTGGGACACCCGACAGATGTTTTTC. Protein: CACDVLGATISWDTRQMFF.

This clone was picked up a small number of times. A much larger clone lies a single base off, so this may be a read error. The chain joins TRDV2 to TRDJ3; TRDD3 matches 13 bases. The germline V gene encodes CDR1 GEAIGNYY and CDR2 EKD. The length of the CDR3 is 20 residues. For the CDR3, the DNA is TGTGCCTGTGACAAAAAGTACTGGGGGATACGCTCCTGGGACGCCCGACAGATGTTTTTC. Protein: CACDKKYWGIRSWDARQMFF.

This clone was seen repeatedly, ten times or more. Just one base apart from a much larger clone, this may be a read error. This sequence joins TRDV2 and TRDJ2, with a tentative D call TRDD3 (6 bases). V lost 5 bases and J 0 bases, leaving 18 bases between the germline ends. The germline V gene has CDR1 GEAIGNYY and CDR2 EKD. The CDR3 length is 17 residues. The CDR3 protein is CACGPMGAASLTAQLFF. The CDR3 DNA is TGTGCCTGTGGCCCCATGGGGGCCGCCTCTTTGACAGCACAACTCTTCTTT.

This clone has a handful of counts. Just one base apart from a much larger clone, this may be a read error. Additional DNA sequences in this sample encode the identical CDR3. The rearrangement links TRDV2 to TRDJ2; the match to TRDD3 covers 12 bases. Germline CDR1 and CDR2: GEAIGNYY and EKD. The junction had 13 bases not matched to a gene; V was cut back by 7 bases and J by 14 bases. The CDR3 totals 14 residues. The CDR3 coding sequence is TGTGCCTGCGATCAACTGGGGGATACAGTGCCTCTCTTCTTT. Protein product: CACDQLGDTVPLFF.